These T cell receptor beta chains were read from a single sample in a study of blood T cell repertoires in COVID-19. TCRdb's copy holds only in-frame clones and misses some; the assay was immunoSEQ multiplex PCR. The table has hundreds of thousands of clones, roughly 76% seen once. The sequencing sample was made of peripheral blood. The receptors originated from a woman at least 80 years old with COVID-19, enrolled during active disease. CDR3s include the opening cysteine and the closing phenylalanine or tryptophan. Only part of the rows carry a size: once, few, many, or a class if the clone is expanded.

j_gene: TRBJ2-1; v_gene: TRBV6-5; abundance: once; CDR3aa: CASREGGRGNEQFF
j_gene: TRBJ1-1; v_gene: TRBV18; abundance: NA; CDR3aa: CASSPPSMNTEAFF
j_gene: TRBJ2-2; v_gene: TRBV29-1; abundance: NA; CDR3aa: CSAWRQDGTGELFF
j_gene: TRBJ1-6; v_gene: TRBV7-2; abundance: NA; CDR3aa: CASSLAGVGSPLHF
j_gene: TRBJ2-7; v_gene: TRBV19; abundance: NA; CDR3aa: CASSKLGQGKTYEQYF
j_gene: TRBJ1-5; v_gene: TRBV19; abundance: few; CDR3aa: CASSIDGTSQPQHF
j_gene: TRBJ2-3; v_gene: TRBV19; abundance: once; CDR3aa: CASSISGGPTDTQYF
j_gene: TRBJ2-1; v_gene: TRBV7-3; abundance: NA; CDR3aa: CASSRENNEQFF
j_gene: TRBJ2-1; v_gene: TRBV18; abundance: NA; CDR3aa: CASSQTGSSYNEQFF
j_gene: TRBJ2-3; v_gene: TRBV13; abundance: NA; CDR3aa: CASSFGQGPDTQYF
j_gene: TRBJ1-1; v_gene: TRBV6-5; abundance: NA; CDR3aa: CASSRQGEAFF
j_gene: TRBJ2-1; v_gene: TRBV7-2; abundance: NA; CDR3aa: CASSPPGVAGYNEQFF
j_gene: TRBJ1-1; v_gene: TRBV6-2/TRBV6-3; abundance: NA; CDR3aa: CASSYSRGRTEAFF
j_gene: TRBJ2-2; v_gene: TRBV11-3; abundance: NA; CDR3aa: CASSFGVNTGELFF
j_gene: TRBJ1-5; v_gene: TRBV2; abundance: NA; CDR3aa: CASSEGRGQPQHF